These T cell receptor beta chains were read from a single sample in a study of T cells expressing NK-cell markers. TCRdb re-called the 5' RACE reads, yielding one record per CDR3 amino acid sequence without DNA. The table lists almost 450,000 distinct CDR3 sequences. Material for sequencing was blood T cells: a sorted CD56 or NKG2C T cell subset, CD4+ or CD8+ T cells, or bulk PBMC T cells (not recorded which). The receptors derive from a woman aged 18 to 75 in good health. Both conserved end residues are part of each CDR3. Each record gives: J gene, V gene, CDR3 protein.

j_gene: TRBJ2-2
v_gene: TRBV11-2
CDR3aa: CASSSNTNTGELFF

j_gene: TRBJ2-1
v_gene: TRBV20-1
CDR3aa: CSASGGSYNEQFF

j_gene: TRBJ2-7
v_gene: TRBV24-1
CDR3aa: CATSDSFGGSYEQYF

j_gene: TRBJ2-3
v_gene: TRBV12-5
CDR3aa: CASGLEVAGGTDTQYF

j_gene: TRBJ2-3
v_gene: TRBV20-1
CDR3aa: CSARMRDTQYF

j_gene: TRBJ2-1
v_gene: TRBV19
CDR3aa: CASSIVLAGVGEQFF

j_gene: TRBJ1-1
v_gene: TRBV29-1
CDR3aa: CSVEPLIPGQRNTEAFF

j_gene: TRBJ1-2
v_gene: TRBV4-1
CDR3aa: CASSQDEGRNYGYTF

j_gene: TRBJ2-2
v_gene: TRBV7-9
CDR3aa: CASSLAREGELFF

j_gene: TRBJ2-2
v_gene: TRBV9
CDR3aa: CASSVGHTGELFF

j_gene: TRBJ1-1
v_gene: TRBV9
CDR3aa: CASSFKEGAGNTEAFF

j_gene: TRBJ2-5
v_gene: TRBV7-9
CDR3aa: CASSPVAAQETQYF

j_gene: TRBJ2-1
v_gene: TRBV30
CDR3aa: CAWRLGGYNEQFF

j_gene: TRBJ2-2
v_gene: TRBV24-1
CDR3aa: CATSDLNGDTGELFF

j_gene: TRBJ2-1
v_gene: TRBV10-2
CDR3aa: CASSELAEQFF

j_gene: TRBJ1-1
v_gene: TRBV4-3
CDR3aa: CASSQGSEAFF

j_gene: TRBJ2-3
v_gene: TRBV7-3
CDR3aa: CASSWATSGSDTQYF

j_gene: TRBJ2-5
v_gene: TRBV29-1
CDR3aa: CSVGVAQETQYF

j_gene: TRBJ2-3
v_gene: TRBV11-2
CDR3aa: CASSGSGVGTDTQYF

j_gene: TRBJ2-1
v_gene: TRBV30
CDR3aa: CAWSSRVGLFMFF

j_gene: TRBJ2-2
v_gene: TRBV27
CDR3aa: CASSLVRQQNTGELFF

j_gene: TRBJ2-2
v_gene: TRBV27
CDR3aa: CASSLIPPGRATGELFF

j_gene: TRBJ2-1
v_gene: TRBV12-3/TRBV12-4
CDR3aa: CASSLGWINEQFF

j_gene: TRBJ2-5
v_gene: TRBV9
CDR3aa: CASSVVGDPHLTQYF

j_gene: TRBJ2-3
v_gene: TRBV5-6
CDR3aa: CASRMERGGLGSTDTQYF

j_gene: TRBJ2-1
v_gene: TRBV5-1
CDR3aa: CASSLAAGQGIYNEQFF

j_gene: TRBJ2-3
v_gene: TRBV10-3
CDR3aa: CAISGGGSADTQYF

j_gene: TRBJ1-2
v_gene: TRBV28
CDR3aa: CATGTGSGYGYTF

j_gene: TRBJ1-1
v_gene: TRBV20-1
CDR3aa: CSCIGNTEAFF

j_gene: TRBJ1-5
v_gene: TRBV20-1
CDR3aa: CSARDQGRGYSNQPQHF

j_gene: TRBJ1-1
v_gene: TRBV12-3/TRBV12-4
CDR3aa: CASRPLEGNTEAFF

j_gene: TRBJ1-2
v_gene: TRBV6-1
CDR3aa: CASRTDGGYGYTF

j_gene: TRBJ1-2
v_gene: TRBV13
CDR3aa: CASSLDTLGYTF

j_gene: TRBJ1-6
v_gene: TRBV19
CDR3aa: CASSMAVAVDLAPNSPLHF

j_gene: TRBJ2-3
v_gene: TRBV6-1
CDR3aa: CASTKAGAPTDTQYF

j_gene: TRBJ1-1
v_gene: TRBV11-2
CDR3aa: CASSLGALQRGTEAFF

j_gene: TRBJ2-3
v_gene: TRBV4-2
CDR3aa: CASSQDYSGGSTDTQYF

j_gene: TRBJ2-1
v_gene: TRBV4-3
CDR3aa: CASSRATSGSNEQFF

j_gene: TRBJ1-4
v_gene: TRBV14
CDR3aa: CASSQDGRRGEKLFF

j_gene: TRBJ2-1
v_gene: TRBV19
CDR3aa: CASRWGWGQGSYNEQFF

j_gene: TRBJ2-7
v_gene: TRBV28
CDR3aa: CASSGGLAGGWYEQYF

j_gene: TRBJ2-2
v_gene: TRBV27
CDR3aa: CASSLSGRVNTGELFF

j_gene: TRBJ1-2
v_gene: TRBV4-3
CDR3aa: CASSQSPGGVYYGYTF

j_gene: TRBJ2-3
v_gene: TRBV29-1
CDR3aa: CSVDGSGGTDTQYF

j_gene: TRBJ2-1
v_gene: TRBV4-1
CDR3aa: CASSQDLEGQHNEQFF

j_gene: TRBJ2-1
v_gene: TRBV12-3/TRBV12-4
CDR3aa: CASSFEYSYNEQFF

j_gene: TRBJ2-5
v_gene: TRBV5-4
CDR3aa: CASSLEFETQYF

j_gene: TRBJ1-4
v_gene: TRBV7-9
CDR3aa: CASRGTEKLFF

j_gene: TRBJ2-6
v_gene: TRBV11-1
CDR3aa: CASSLLDEGLGANVLTF

j_gene: TRBJ2-1
v_gene: TRBV6-1
CDR3aa: CASRRGTGLYNEQFF

j_gene: TRBJ1-1
v_gene: TRBV5-4
CDR3aa: CASRYGTGDTEAFF

j_gene: TRBJ1-5
v_gene: TRBV12-3/TRBV12-4
CDR3aa: CASSLGGGSQPQHF

j_gene: TRBJ1-6
v_gene: TRBV23-1
CDR3aa: CVGVTGTANSPLHF

j_gene: TRBJ2-3
v_gene: TRBV4-1
CDR3aa: CASSQEGQGYFGTDTQYF

j_gene: TRBJ2-1
v_gene: TRBV24-1
CDR3aa: CATSDLAAGISNEQFF

j_gene: TRBJ2-1
v_gene: TRBV6-6
CDR3aa: CGVGVYNEQFF

j_gene: TRBJ2-1
v_gene: TRBV7-3
CDR3aa: CASSLMGALIDEQFF

j_gene: TRBJ2-1
v_gene: TRBV7-2
CDR3aa: CASSFGQGIYNEQFF